A single sample is the source of the 12 T cell receptor beta chains below, sequenced in a study of cytomegalovirus exposure and HLA in healthy donors. Researchers ran the PCR with 60 Vbeta and 13 Jbeta primers. Only in-frame clones appear in the TCRdb table, and some are missing; sequencing was by immunoSEQ multiplex PCR. Of about 69,000 clones listed, 60% to 75% are singletons. The sequencing input was PBMCs. The receptors originated from a male donor in good health and CMV-seropositive.

This clone has a handful of counts. The chain is built from TRBV5-4 and TRBJ1-1, with TRBD1 as a possible D gene (6 bases). Trimming took 3 bases from V and 0 from J, leaving 18 bases between them. The CDR3 spans 17 residues. CDR1 is SGHNT, CDR2 YYREEE, per germline (reference sequence). In DNA, the CDR3 is TGTGCCAGCAGCTGGGGGCAGCTCTCCAGATTGAACACTGAAGCTTTCTTT. Translation: CASSWGQLSRLNTEAFF.

The genes are TRBV5-4 and TRBJ1-2; D uncertain. Germline lookup yields CDR1 SGHNT and CDR2 YYREEE (reference sequence). The ends were cut back, 1 base at V and 0 bases at J, with 10 bases in the middle. The length of the CDR3 is 15 residues. CDR3 sequence: CASSLTGVANYGYTF. The CDR3 DNA reads TGTGCCAGCAGCTTGACCGGGGTAGCTAACTATGGCTACACCTTC.

This clone was detected only a few times. This chain connects TRBV29-1 to TRBJ2-5; D gene uncertain. Trimming cost V 1 base and J 0 bases, with 9 bases left between them. Per the germline V gene, CDR1 is SQVTM and CDR2 is ANQGSEA. The CDR3 runs to 14 residues. This CDR3 is CSVEGAEYQETQYF. DNA for the CDR3: TGCAGCGTTGAAGGGGCAGAGTACCAAGAGACCCAGTACTTC.

The V and J genes are TRBV5-1 and TRBJ2-5; TRBD1 agrees at 9 bases. This CDR3 spans 15 amino acids. V lost 1 base to trimming and J lost 3 bases; unmatched junction nucleotides: 4. Germline V gene data show CDR1 as SGHRS and CDR2 as YFSETQ. The CDR3 nucleotides are TGCGCCAGCAGCTTGATGGGACAGGGCGAAGAGACCCAGTACTTC. It codes for CASSLMGQGEETQYF.

The V call is TRBV4-3, the J call TRBJ1-4; maybe TRBD1 (5 bases). Between the trimmed V and J ends, which lost 0 bases and 1 base, there was a span of 9 bases. Per the germline V gene, CDR1 is LGHNA and CDR2 is YSLEER. The CDR3 length is 16 residues. The CDR3 here is CASSQDRQGTNEKLFF. For the CDR3, the DNA is TGCGCCAGCAGCCAAGATCGCCAGGGAACTAATGAAAAACTGTTTTTT.

J is TRBJ1-4 and V is TRBV4-1; tentatively, D is TRBD1 (6 bases). Trimming pared 0 bases from V and 7 bases from J, leaving 9 bases between. Germline V gene data show CDR1 as MGHRA and CDR2 as YSYEKL. The CDR3 runs to 14 residues. The DNA of the CDR3 is TGCGCCAGCAGCCAAGATCACAGGGTTGAAAAACTGTTTTTT. As protein: CASSQDHRVEKLFF.

The chain couples TRBV7-6 to TRBJ2-5, with TRBD1 matching over 8 bases. Judging by the DNA end, TRBJ2-7 fits better; the J call may be wrong. Germline CDR1 and CDR2: SGHVS and FNYEAQ. This CDR3 is built from 13 residues. This chain's CDR3 is CASSPRTGHEQYF. The CDR3 nucleotides are TGTGCCAGCAGCCCGCGGACAGGGCACGAGCAGTACTTC.

The V call is TRBV11-1, the J call TRBJ2-6; D is ambiguous. This CDR3 comprises 15 residues. Germline V gene lookup returns CDR1 SGHAT and CDR2 FQDESV (reference sequence). V was cut by 0 bases and J by 2 bases, with 5 bases left in between. The CDR3: CASSLARAGANVLTF. The CDR3 coding sequence is TGTGCCAGCAGCTTAGCCCGGGCTGGGGCCAACGTCCTGACTTTC.

The chain couples TRBV19 to TRBJ1-4, with 7 bases that match TRBD1. V lost 6 bases to trimming and J lost 6 bases; unmatched junction nucleotides: 7. CDR1 is LNHDA and CDR2 is SQIVND in the germline V gene (reference sequence). There are 14 residues in the CDR3. CDR3 DNA: TGTGCCAGTAGGGGGGACAGAAACTATGAAAAACTGTTTTTT. It translates to CASRGDRNYEKLFF.

The V gene is TRBV6-1, the J gene TRBJ2-2; D is possibly TRBD1 (6 bases). Trimming took 6 bases from V and 2 from J, leaving 13 bases between them. This CDR3 has 15 amino acids. The V gene's germline CDR1 is MNHNS and CDR2 SASEGT. In nucleotides, the CDR3 is TGTGCCAGCAGCGCGACAGGATATAACACCGGGGAGCTGTTTTTT. Translation gives CASSATGYNTGELFF.

The chain couples TRBV27 to TRBJ1-2, with D maybe TRBD1 (5 bases). The V end was cut by 5 bases, the J end by 3 bases, with 10 bases between. Germline V gene sequence: CDR1 MNHEY, CDR2 SMNVEV (reference sequence). This CDR3 contains 13 residues. For the CDR3, the DNA is TGTGCCAGCAGTGGTACAGGCCACTATGGCTACACCTTC. It codes for CASSGTGHYGYTF.

The chain joins TRBV7-3 to TRBJ1-1; unclear D gene. The ends were cut back, 5 bases at V and 7 bases at J, with 14 bases in the middle. This CDR3 spans 13 amino acids. CDR1 and CDR2 from the germline V gene are SGHTA and FQGTGA. CDR3 DNA: TGTGCCAGCAGCCCCAACCTGGGCAGTGAAGCTTTCTTT. It specifies CASSPNLGSEAFF.